This T cell receptor beta chain comes out of a study of blood T cell repertoires in COVID-19. Across the whole study: COVID-19 samples, acute and convalescent, were from the United States, Italy and Spain.

Enrolment of Seattle patients took place during active infection, and they were followed longitudinally. In the source study's methods: It was from reference gene primer amplification that nucleated cell counts were estimated. TCRdb's table, derived via immunoSEQ multiplex PCR, lists solely in-frame clones and lacks some. Clone size and V and J calls were adopted from that table, with D and trimming inferred from the DNA. The data contain 440,000 or so clones, approximately 91% of them singletons. The receptor was derived from a woman in her thirties or forties with COVID-19, enrolled during active disease. Sequencing was performed on peripheral blood.

The CDR3 nucleotides read TGTGCCAGCAGTGAAAATGCAGGGGGCAACGAGCAGTACTTC. Translating gives CASSENAGGNEQYF. The genes are TRBV25-1 and TRBJ2-7; 8 bases are a match to TRBD1. Germline CDR1 is MGHDK and CDR2 is SYGVNS. Trimming took 2 bases from V and 5 from J; bases not matched to a gene: 5. This CDR3 region has 14 residues.